These 7 T cell receptor beta chains were all obtained from the same sample, sequenced in a study. TCRdb re-derived calls from the 5' RACE reads in MiXCR, one entry per CDR3 protein. The table records roughly 39,000 distinct CDR3 sequences, approximately 17% of them present only once. Sequences were obtained from naive CD4+ T cells sorted from a lymph node. Subset reported: naive CD4+ T cells, CD4+CD45RA+CD25-. The receptors were sampled from a female donor with breast cancer.

This clonotype has a count of ten or more. J is TRBJ2-7 and V is TRBV7-8; 7 bases are a match to TRBD2. In germline, CDR1 is SGHVS, CDR2 FQNEAQ. The CDR3 is 15 amino acids. Trimming removed 4 bases from V and 2 bases from J; junction bases left unmatched: 8. DNA for the CDR3: TGTGCCAGCAGCTCCCCAGAGCGGGACCCCTACGAGCAGTACTTC. This gives the protein CASSSPERDPYEQYF.

The chain uses TRBV5-1 and TRBJ2-6, with D maybe TRBD1 (6 bases). The CDR3 runs 16 residues. CDR1 SGHRS and CDR2 YFSETQ come from the germline V gene. The V end lost 1 base, the J end lost 2 bases, and 10 bases lay between the germline ends. CDR3 region: CASSLMPGAGANVLTF. The CDR3, as DNA: TGCGCCAGCAGCTTGATGCCAGGGGCTGGGGCCAACGTCCTGACTTTC.

This clonotype showed up just a few times. The chain joins TRBV29-1 to TRBJ1-2, with 10 bases matching TRBD1. The CDR3 extends over 14 amino acids. V gave up 2 bases and J gave up 8 bases; unmatched junction bases: 8. Looked up from germline, CDR1 is SQVTM and CDR2 is ANQGSEA. The CDR3 loop is CSVENVGTGDGYTF. CDR3 nucleotides: TGCAGCGTTGAAAACGTCGGGACAGGGGACGGCTACACCTTC.

This chain connects TRBV18 to TRBJ2-7; 7 bases agree with TRBD2. J gave up 2 bases and V 3 bases, and 7 bases lay outside the gene matches. The CDR3 has 15 amino acids. CDR1 and CDR2 from the germline V gene are KGHSH and LQKENI. As DNA, the CDR3 is TGTGCCAGCTCACCCGGGGAGGGCCTAGCCTACGAGCAGTACTTC. Translation: CASSPGEGLAYEQYF.

This clonotype has a count of ten or more. The genes are TRBV5-1 and TRBJ1-1; a possible D gene is TRBD1 (5 bases). V was cut by 7 bases and J by 6 bases, with 19 bases left in between. CDR1 is SGHRS, CDR2 YFSETQ, per germline. This CDR3 spans 14 amino acids. For the CDR3, the DNA is TGCGCCAGCCAACCCACCGACAGCCTCCCTGAAGCTTTCTTT. Protein sequence: CASQPTDSLPEAFF. The variable domain in full, with the rest retrieved from reference TRBV5-1 and TRBJ1-1, is KAGVTQTPRYLIKTRGQQVTLSCSPISGHRSVSWYQQTPGQGLQFLFEYFSETQRNKGNFPGRFSGRQFSNSRSEMNVSTLELGDSALYLCASQPTDSLPEAFFGQGTRLTVV.

V gene TRBV12-3 or TRBV12-4 combines with J gene TRBJ2-1, with TRBD1 as a possible D gene (7 bases). This CDR3 is built from 15 residues. Between the trimmed V and J ends, which lost 6 bases and 7 bases, there was a span of 19 bases. The CDR3 DNA reads TGTGCCAGCAGCCGCGGGACAGCGGAGGGTAATGAGCAGTTCTTC. It translates to CASSRGTAEGNEQFF.

The chain couples TRBV7-9 to TRBJ2-7; maybe TRBD2 (5 bases). The CDR3 consists of 14 residues. V shed 5 bases and J shed 4 bases, with 15 bases lying between them. Germline V gene lookup returns CDR1 SEHNR and CDR2 FQNEAQ (reference sequence). CDR3 sequence: CASSRTVGFYEQYF. The CDR3 DNA sequence: TGTGCCAGCAGCCGGACTGTGGGGTTTTACGAGCAGTACTTC.